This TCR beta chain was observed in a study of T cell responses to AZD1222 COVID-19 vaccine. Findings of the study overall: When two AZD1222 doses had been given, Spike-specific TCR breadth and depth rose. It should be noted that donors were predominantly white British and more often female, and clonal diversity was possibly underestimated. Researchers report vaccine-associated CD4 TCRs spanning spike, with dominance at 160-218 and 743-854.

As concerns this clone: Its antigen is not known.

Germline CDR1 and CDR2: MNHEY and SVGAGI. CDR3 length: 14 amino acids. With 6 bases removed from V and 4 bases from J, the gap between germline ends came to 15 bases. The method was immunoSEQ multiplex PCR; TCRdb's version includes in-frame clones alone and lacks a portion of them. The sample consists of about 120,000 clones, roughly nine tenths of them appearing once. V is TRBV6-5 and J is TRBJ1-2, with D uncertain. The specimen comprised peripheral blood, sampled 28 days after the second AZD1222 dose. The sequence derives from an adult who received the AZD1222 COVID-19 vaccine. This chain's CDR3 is CASSYIPPLYGYTF. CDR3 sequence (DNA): TGTGCCAGCAGCTACATACCGCCTCTCTATGGCTACACCTTC.